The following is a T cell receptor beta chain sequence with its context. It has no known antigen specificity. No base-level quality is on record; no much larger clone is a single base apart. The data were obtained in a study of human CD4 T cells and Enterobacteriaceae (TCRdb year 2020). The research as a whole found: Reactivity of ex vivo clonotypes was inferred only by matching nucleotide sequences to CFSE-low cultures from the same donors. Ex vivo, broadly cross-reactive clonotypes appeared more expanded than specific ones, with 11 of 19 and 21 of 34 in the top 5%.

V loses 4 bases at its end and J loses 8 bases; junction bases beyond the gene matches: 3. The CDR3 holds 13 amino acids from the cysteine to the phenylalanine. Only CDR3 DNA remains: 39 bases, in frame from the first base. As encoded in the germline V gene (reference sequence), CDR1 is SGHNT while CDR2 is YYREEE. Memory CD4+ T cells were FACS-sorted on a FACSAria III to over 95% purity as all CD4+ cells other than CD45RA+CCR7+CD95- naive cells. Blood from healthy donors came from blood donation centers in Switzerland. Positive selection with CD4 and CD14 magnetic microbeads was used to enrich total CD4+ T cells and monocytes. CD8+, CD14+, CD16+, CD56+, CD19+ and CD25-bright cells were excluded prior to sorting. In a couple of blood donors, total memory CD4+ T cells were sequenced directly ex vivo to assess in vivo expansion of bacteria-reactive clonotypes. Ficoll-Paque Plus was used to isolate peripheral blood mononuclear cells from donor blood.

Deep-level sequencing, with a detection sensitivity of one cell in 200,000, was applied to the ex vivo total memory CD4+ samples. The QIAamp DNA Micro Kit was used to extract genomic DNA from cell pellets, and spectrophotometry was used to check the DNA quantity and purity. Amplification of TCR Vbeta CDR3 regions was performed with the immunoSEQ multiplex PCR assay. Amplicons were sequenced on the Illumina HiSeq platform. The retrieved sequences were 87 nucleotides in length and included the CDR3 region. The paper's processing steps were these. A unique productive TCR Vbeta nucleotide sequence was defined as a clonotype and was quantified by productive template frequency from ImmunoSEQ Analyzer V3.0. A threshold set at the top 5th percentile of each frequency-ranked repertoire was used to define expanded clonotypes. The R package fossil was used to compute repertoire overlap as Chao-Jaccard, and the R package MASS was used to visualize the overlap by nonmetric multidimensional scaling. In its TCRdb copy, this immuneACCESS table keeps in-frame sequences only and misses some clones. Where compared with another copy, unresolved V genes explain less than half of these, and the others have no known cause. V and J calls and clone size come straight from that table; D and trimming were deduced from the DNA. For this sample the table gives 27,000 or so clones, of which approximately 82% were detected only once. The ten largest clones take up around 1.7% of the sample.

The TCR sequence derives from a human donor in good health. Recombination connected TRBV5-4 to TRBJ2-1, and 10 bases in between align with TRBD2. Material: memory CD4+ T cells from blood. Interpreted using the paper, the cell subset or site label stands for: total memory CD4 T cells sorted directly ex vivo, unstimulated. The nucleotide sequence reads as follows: TGTGCCAGCAGCCCAAGCGGGGGGGATGAGCAGTTCTTC. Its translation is CASSPSGGDEQFF. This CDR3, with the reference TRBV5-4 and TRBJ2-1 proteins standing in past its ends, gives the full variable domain ETGVTQSPTHLIKTRGQQVTLRCSSQSGHNTVSWYQQALGQGPQFIFQYYREEENGRGNFPPRFSGLQFPNYSSELNVNALELDDSALYLCASSPSGGDEQFFGPGTRLTVL.